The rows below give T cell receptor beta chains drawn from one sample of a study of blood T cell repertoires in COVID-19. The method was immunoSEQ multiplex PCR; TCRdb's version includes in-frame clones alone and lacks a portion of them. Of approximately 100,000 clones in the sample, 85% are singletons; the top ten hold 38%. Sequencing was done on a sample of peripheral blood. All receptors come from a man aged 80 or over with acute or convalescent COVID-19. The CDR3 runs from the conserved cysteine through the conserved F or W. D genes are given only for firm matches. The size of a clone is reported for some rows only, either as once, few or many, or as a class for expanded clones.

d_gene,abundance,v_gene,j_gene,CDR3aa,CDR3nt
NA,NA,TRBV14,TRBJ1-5,CASSQTGHQPQHF,TGTGCCAGCAGCCAAACTGGTCATCAGCCCCAGCATTTT
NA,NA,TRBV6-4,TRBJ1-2,CASSDKGGYGYTF,TGTGCCAGCAGTGACAAAGGGGGCTATGGCTACACCTTC
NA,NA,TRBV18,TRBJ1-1,CASSPLAGARAFF,TGTGCCAGCTCACCACTAGCGGGGGCGCGGGCTTTCTTT
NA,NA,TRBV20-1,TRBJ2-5,CSASITVQETQYF,TGCAGTGCTAGTATAACTGTCCAAGAGACCCAGTACTTC
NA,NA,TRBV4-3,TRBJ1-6,CASSQEGNTGLSPLHF,TGCGCCAGCAGCCAAGAGGGGAATACAGGGTTGTCACCCCTCCACTTT
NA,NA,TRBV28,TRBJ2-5,CASETVQETQYF,TGTGCCAGCGAGACAGTCCAAGAGACCCAGTACTTC
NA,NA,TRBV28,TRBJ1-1,CASIFTREMNTEAFF,TGTGCCAGCATCTTCACGAGGGAGATGAACACTGAAGCTTTCTTT
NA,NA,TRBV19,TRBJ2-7,CASSIQGQYEQYF,TGTGCCAGTAGTATACAGGGTCAATACGAGCAGTACTTC
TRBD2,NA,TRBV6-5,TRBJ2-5,CATTSVQETQYF,TGTGCCACGACTAGCGTCCAGGAGACCCAGTACTTC
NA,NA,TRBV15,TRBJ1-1,CATSRGHSNTEAFF,TGTGCCACCAGCAGAGGGCATAGCAACACTGAAGCTTTCTTT
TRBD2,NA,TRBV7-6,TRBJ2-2,CASSKISGKSNTGELFF,TGTGCCAGCAGCAAGATTAGCGGGAAGTCGAACACCGGGGAGCTGTTTTTT
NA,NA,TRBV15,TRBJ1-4,CATSRDRTPTGKLFF,TGTGCCACCAGCAGAGATAGGACACCCACGGGAAAACTGTTTTTT
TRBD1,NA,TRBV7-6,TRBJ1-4,CASSPGTGEFEKLFF,TGTGCCAGCAGCCCGGGGACAGGGGAGTTTGAAAAACTGTTTTTT
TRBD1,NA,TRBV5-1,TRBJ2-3,CASSLGGQWTDTQYF,TGCGCCAGCAGCTTGGGGGGACAGTGGACAGATACGCAGTATTTT
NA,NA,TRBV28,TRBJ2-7,CASTRQALYSYEQYF,TGTGCCAGCACCCGGCAAGCGCTATACTCCTACGAGCAGTACTTC
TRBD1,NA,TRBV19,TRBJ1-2,CASSIRVGQGGDGYTF,TGTGCCAGTAGTATCCGCGTCGGGCAGGGGGGTGATGGCTACACCTTC
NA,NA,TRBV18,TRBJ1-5,CASSQGHGDQPQHF,TGTGCCAGCTCACAAGGACATGGCGATCAGCCCCAGCATTTT
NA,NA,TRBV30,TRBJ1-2,CAWSFFTYGYTF,TGTGCCTGGAGTTTCTTTACTTATGGCTACACCTTC
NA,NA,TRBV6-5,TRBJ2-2,CASRATSSTGELFF,TGTGCCAGCAGAGCGACTAGTTCAACCGGGGAGCTGTTTTTT
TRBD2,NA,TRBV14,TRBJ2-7,CASSQAAGAHEQYF,TGTGCCAGCAGCCAAGCAGCGGGAGCCCACGAGCAGTACTTC
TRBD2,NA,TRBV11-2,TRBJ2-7,CASSLGGRTGEQYF,TGTGCCAGCAGCTTAGGCGGGAGAACTGGCGAGCAGTACTTC
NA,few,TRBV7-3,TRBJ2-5,CASSRGSQETQYF,TGTGCCAGCAGCCGCGGGTCACAAGAGACCCAGTACTTC
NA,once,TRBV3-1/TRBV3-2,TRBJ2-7,CASSQASGSYEQYF,TGTGCCAGCAGCCAAGCCTCAGGGTCCTACGAGCAGTACTTC
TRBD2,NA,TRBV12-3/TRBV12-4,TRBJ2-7,CASALLAGEGQYF,TGTGCCAGCGCCCTTTTAGCGGGAGAAGGGCAGTACTTC
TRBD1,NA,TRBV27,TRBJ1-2,CASSPSRDRGSGYTF,TGTGCCAGCAGTCCCTCCCGAGACAGGGGTTCTGGCTACACCTTC
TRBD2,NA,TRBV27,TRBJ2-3,CASSPLAGAGTDTQYF,TGTGCCAGCAGTCCCCTAGCGGGAGCGGGCACAGATACGCAGTATTTT
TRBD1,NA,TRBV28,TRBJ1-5,CASNPWGTGVNQPQHF,TGTGCCAGCAACCCATGGGGGACAGGAGTTAATCAGCCCCAGCATTTT
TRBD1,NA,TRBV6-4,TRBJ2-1,CASRGTGEDNEQFF,TGTGCCAGTAGGGGGACAGGGGAGGACAATGAGCAGTTCTTC
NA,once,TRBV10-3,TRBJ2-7,CAISPLYEQYF,TGTGCCATCAGTCCCCTCTACGAGCAGTACTTC
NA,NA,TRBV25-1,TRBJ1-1,CASRPTGQNTEAFF,TGTGCCAGCAGACCAACAGGACAGAACACTGAAGCTTTCTTT
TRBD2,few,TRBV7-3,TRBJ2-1,CASSHLAGAPTNEQFF,TGTGCCAGCAGCCACTTAGCGGGAGCTCCTACGAATGAGCAGTTCTTC
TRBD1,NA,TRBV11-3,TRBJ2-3,CASSSDRDRTDTQYF,TGTGCCAGCAGCTCGGACAGGGACCGCACAGATACGCAGTATTTT
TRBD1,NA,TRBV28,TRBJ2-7,CAVGQGVGEQYF,TGTGCCGTGGGACAGGGCGTAGGCGAGCAGTACTTC
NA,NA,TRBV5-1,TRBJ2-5,CASSGGQETQYF,TGCGCCAGCTCCGGGGGCCAAGAGACCCAGTACTTC
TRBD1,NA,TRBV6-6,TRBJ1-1,CASTGQGAEAFF,TGTGCCAGCACCGGACAGGGGGCTGAAGCTTTCTTT
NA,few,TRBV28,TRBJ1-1,CASTSDRAEAFF,TGTGCCAGCACCTCCGACAGAGCTGAAGCTTTCTTT
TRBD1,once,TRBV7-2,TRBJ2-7,CASSLGYGTGTHEQYF,TGTGCCAGCAGCTTAGGATACGGGACAGGGACCCACGAGCAGTACTTC
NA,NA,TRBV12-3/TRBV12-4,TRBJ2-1,CASSLDGLNEQFF,TGTGCCAGCAGTTTAGACGGACTCAATGAGCAGTTCTTC
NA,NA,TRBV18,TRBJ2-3,CASSPLTRSTDTQYF,TGTGCCAGCTCACCATTGACTAGGTCCACAGATACGCAGTATTTT
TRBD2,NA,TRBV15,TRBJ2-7,CATSRGQRPGLAGFSYEQYF,TGTGCCACCAGCAGAGGACAGAGACCGGGACTAGCGGGCTTCTCCTACGAGCAGTACTTC
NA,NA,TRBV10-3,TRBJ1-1,CASRGGAEAFF,TGTGCCTCTAGGGGGGGGGCTGAAGCTTTCTTT
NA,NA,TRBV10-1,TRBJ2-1,CASSDGPGENNEQFF,TGCGCCAGCAGTGATGGGCCCGGCGAAAACAATGAGCAGTTCTTC
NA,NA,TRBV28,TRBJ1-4,CASSPSVHRVTNEKLFF,TGTGCCAGCAGTCCGAGCGTCCACCGGGTAACTAATGAAAAACTGTTTTTT
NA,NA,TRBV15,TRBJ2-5,CATSIAAPTTQYF,TGTGCCACCAGCATAGCCGCTCCGACTACCCAGTACTTC
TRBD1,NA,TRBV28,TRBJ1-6,CASVDRVYSPLHF,TGTGCCAGCGTGGACAGGGTTTATTCACCCCTCCACTTT
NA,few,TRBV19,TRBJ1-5,CASLLQGDKAQHF,TGTGCCAGTCTTCTACAGGGAGATAAGGCCCAGCATTTT
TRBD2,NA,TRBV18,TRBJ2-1,CASTTSGPYNEQFF,TGTGCCAGCACAACTAGCGGCCCCTACAATGAGCAGTTCTTC
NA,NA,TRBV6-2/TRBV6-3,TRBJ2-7,CASSYGAGSPGSLLEQYF,TGTGCCAGCAGTTACGGGGCCGGAAGCCCCGGGTCCCTGCTCGAGCAGTACTTC
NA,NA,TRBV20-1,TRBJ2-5,CSASRVPSRQETQYF,TGCAGTGCTAGTCGGGTCCCGAGCAGACAAGAGACCCAGTACTTC